The 2 T cell receptor beta chains below come from one sample, sequenced in a study of human T cells and chemical hapten exposure. Time point noted: patch test 1, 2 weeks after DPC sensitization. Treatment described: therapeutic diphenylcyclopropenone sensitization with weekly scalp DPC. One entry per CDR3 protein, called by TCRdb with MiXCR from the RACE reads. Of about 360,000 distinct CDR3 sequences listed, approximately 4.4% are singletons. The sequences come from whole blood, collected in connection with sensitization to the hapten diphenylcyclopropenone (DPC). Receptor source: a woman in her fifties or sixties with alopecia areata. Some clones in this sample may be carry-over from other donors' samples.

Only a few counts were recorded for this clonotype. The chain combines TRBV12-3 or TRBV12-4 with TRBJ2-5; D is tentatively TRBD1 or TRBD2 (7 bases each). The CDR3 is made up of 13 amino acids. V was cut by 7 bases and J by 5 bases, with 14 bases left in between. The CDR3 DNA reads as TGTGCCAGCACGTCTCAGGGGGGGGAGACCCAGTACTTC. Translating it yields CASTSQGGETQYF.

This clonotype turned up a few times. The rearrangement joins TRBV7-2 to TRBJ2-2, with D tentatively TRBD2 (7 bases). Trimming removed 7 bases from V and 4 bases from J, with 16 bases in between. Germline V CDR1 and CDR2: SGHTA, FQGNSA. The CDR3 has 15 residues. DNA of the CDR3: TGTGCCAGCACCTTTGGGGGAGGGGGCACCGGGGAGCTGTTTTTT. Its protein product is CASTFGGGGTGELFF. Based on the CDR3 plus reference TRBV7-2 and TRBJ2-2, the full variable domain is GAGVSQSPSNKVTEKGKDVELRCDPISGHTALYWYRQSLGQGLEFLIYFQGNSAPDKSGLPSDRFSAERTGGSVSTLTIQRTQQEDSAVYLCASTFGGGGTGELFFGEGSRLTVL.